The 11 T cell receptor beta chains below were found in one sample sequenced in a study of cytomegalovirus exposure and HLA in healthy donors. The protocol was immunoSEQ multiplex PCR, while the TCRdb copy is restricted to in-frame clones and leaves out a portion. The repertoire consists of some 69,000 clones, with 96% occurring once and the leading ten covering 4.5%. Sequencing was carried out using PBMCs. Receptors were obtained from a woman aged 18-35 years in good health and CMV-seropositive.

This chain joins TRBV29-1 and TRBJ2-3, with 7 bases lining up with TRBD1. Germline values: CDR1 SQVTM, CDR2 ANQGSEA. CDR3 length equals 12 residues. V shed 5 bases, J shed 5 bases, and the junction held 4 bases outside the gene matches. The CDR3 DNA is TGCAGCGTTCCGGGACAGATAGATACGCAGTATTTT. Its translation: CSVPGQIDTQYF.

The chain links TRBV4-1 to TRBJ2-5; the match to TRBD1 covers 7 bases. The V and J ends lost 3 bases and 2 bases, in that order; junction bases with no gene match: 6. CDR1 and CDR2 (germline): MGHRA, YSYEKL. CDR3 length equals 15 residues. CDR3 loop: CASSHRGTDQETQYF. The CDR3, as DNA: TGCGCCAGCAGCCATCGAGGGACAGATCAAGAGACCCAGTACTTC.

The V gene is TRBV19, the J gene TRBJ1-5, with D possibly TRBD1 on 5 matching bases. Germline CDR1 LNHDA, CDR2 SQIVND (reference sequence). The CDR3 sequence is 17 residues long. Trimming left V 6 bases short and J 4 bases short, with 22 bases between. The CDR3 sequence is CASRGPVRAGNNQPQHF. As DNA, the CDR3 is TGTGCCAGTAGGGGTCCAGTTCGGGCAGGGAATAATCAGCCCCAGCATTTT. Supplemented by reference TRBV19 and TRBJ1-5, the full variable domain reads DGGITQSPKYLFRKEGQNVTLSCEQNLNHDAMYWYRQDPGQGLRLIYYSQIVNDFQKGDIAEGYSVSREKKESFPLTVTSAQKNPTAFYLCASRGPVRAGNNQPQHFGDGTRLSIL.

The chain is built from TRBV7-9 and TRBJ2-6; D ambiguous. The germline V and J ends were trimmed by 4 bases and 1 base, with 5 bases remaining between them. This CDR3 contains 14 residues. CDR1 and CDR2 (germline): SEHNR, FQNEAQ (reference sequence). The CDR3 region has the DNA TGTGCCAGCAGCTCCCTGTCTGGGGCCAACGTCCTGACTTTC. Translating it yields CASSSLSGANVLTF.

V gene TRBV7-2 combines with J gene TRBJ2-1, with D unclear. Trimming shortened V by 5 bases and J by 6 bases, and 8 bases separated the two germline ends. This CDR3 region has 12 residues. From germline, CDR1 is SGHTA and CDR2 FQGNSA. The CDR3 sequence is CASSPPSNEQFF. In DNA, the CDR3 is TGTGCCAGCAGCCCACCTAGCAATGAGCAGTTCTTC.

The chain has TRBV5-6 and TRBJ1-5, with D maybe TRBD1 (6 bases). From germline, CDR1 is SGHDT and CDR2 YYEEEE. The V gene lost 3 bases and the J gene lost 0 bases, with 7 bases spanning the gap. The CDR3 totals 14 residues. The CDR3 coding sequence is TGTGCCAGCAGCTCAGGGGTTAGCAATCAGCCCCAGCATTTT. Translated: CASSSGVSNQPQHF.

The V call is TRBV5-1, the J call TRBJ2-1, with 9 bases fitting TRBD2. After removal of 0 bases from V and 5 bases from J, the junction contained 9 bases not matched to a gene. The CDR3 runs 17 residues. Germline lookup yields CDR1 SGHRS and CDR2 YFSETQ. CDR3 protein: CASSLGRIAGVNNEQFF. CDR3 DNA sequence: TGCGCCAGCAGCTTGGGGAGGATAGCGGGAGTAAACAATGAGCAGTTCTTC.

CDR3 in amino acids: CASSPTGGGSIQYF. The CDR3 DNA reads as TGTGCCAGCAGCCCAACAGGGGGTGGGAGCATTCAGTACTTC. V gene TRBV28 combines with J gene TRBJ2-4; 8 bases match TRBD1. In germline, CDR1 is MDHEN, CDR2 SYDVKM. Trimming took 6 bases from V and 9 from J; bases not matched to a gene: 10. The CDR3 runs to 14 residues. Based on the CDR3 plus reference TRBV28 and TRBJ2-4, the full variable domain is DVKVTQSSRYLVKRTGEKVFLECVQDMDHENMFWYRQDPGLGLRLIYFSYDVKMKEKGDIPEGYSVSREKKERFSLILESASTNQTSMYLCASSPTGGGSIQYFGAGTRLSVL.

V usage is TRBV19 and J usage is TRBJ2-5; TRBD1 matches 7 bases. V lost 5 bases and J lost 1; bases outside the gene matches: 7. CDR1 and CDR2 from the germline V gene are LNHDA and SQIVND (reference sequence). The CDR3 length is 15 residues. The CDR3 loop is CASSASGQPQETQYF. The CDR3 bases are TGTGCCAGTAGTGCGTCGGGACAGCCCCAAGAGACCCAGTACTTC.

The chain has TRBV5-1 and TRBJ2-1, with 7 bases identical to TRBD2. Losses at the gene ends were 1 base for V and 8 bases for J; bases not matched to a gene: 3. Germline values: CDR1 SGHRS, CDR2 YFSETQ. The length of the CDR3 is 13 residues. The CDR3 protein is CASSLTGLDEQFF. The CDR3 DNA reads as TGCGCCAGCAGCTTGACCGGACTAGATGAGCAGTTCTTC.

The chain employs TRBV6-6 and TRBJ2-2; tentative D call: TRBD1 (6 bases). CDR1 is MNHNY, CDR2 SVGAGI, per germline (reference sequence). The V end lost 6 bases, the J end lost 7 bases, and 21 bases lay between the germline ends. The length of the CDR3 is 16 residues. In DNA form, the CDR3 reads TGTGCCAGCAGCCCCCCCCGACAGGCAGCTAACGGGGAGCTGTTTTTT. Protein product: CASSPPRQAANGELFF.